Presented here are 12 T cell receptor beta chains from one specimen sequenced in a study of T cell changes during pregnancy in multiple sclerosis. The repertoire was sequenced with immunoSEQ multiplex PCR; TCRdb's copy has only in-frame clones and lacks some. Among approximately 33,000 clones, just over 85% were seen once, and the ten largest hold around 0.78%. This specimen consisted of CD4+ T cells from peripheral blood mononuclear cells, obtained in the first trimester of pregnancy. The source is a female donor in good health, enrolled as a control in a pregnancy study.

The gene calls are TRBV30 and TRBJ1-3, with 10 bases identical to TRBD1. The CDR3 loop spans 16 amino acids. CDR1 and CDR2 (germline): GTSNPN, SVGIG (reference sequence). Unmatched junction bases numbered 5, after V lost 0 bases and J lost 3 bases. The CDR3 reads CAWSVRQGALGNTIYF. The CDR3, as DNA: TGTGCCTGGAGTGTAAGACAGGGGGCGCTTGGAAACACCATATATTTT.

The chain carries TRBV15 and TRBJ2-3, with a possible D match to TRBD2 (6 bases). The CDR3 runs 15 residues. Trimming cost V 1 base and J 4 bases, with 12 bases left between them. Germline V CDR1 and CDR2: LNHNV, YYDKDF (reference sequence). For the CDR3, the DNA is TGTGCCACCAGCAGAGGTTCGGGGGATGCAGATACGCAGTATTTT. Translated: CATSRGSGDADTQYF.

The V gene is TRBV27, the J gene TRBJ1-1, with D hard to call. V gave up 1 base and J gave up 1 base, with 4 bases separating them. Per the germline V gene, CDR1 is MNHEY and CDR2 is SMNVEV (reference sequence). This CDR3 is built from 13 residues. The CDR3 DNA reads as TGTGCCAGCAGTTTATTCAGGAACACTGAAGCTTTCTTT. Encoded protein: CASSLFRNTEAFF.

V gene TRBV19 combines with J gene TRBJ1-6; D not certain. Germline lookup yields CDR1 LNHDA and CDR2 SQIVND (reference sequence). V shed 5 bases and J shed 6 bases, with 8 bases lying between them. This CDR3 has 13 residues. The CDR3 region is CASSSVTNSPLHF. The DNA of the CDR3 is TGTGCCAGTAGTTCGGTTACTAATTCACCCCTCCACTTT.

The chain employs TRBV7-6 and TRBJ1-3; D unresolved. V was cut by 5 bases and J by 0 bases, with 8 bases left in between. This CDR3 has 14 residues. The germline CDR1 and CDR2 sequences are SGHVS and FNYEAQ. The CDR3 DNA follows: TGTGCCAGCAGCCCATACAGCTCTGGAAACACCATATATTTT. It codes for CASSPYSSGNTIYF.

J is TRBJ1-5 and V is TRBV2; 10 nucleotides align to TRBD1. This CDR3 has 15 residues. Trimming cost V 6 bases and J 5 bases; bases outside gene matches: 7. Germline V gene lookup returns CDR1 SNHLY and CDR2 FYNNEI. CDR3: CASSPLTGGYQPQHF. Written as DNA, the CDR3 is TGTGCCAGCAGCCCTTTGACAGGGGGCTATCAGCCCCAGCATTTT.

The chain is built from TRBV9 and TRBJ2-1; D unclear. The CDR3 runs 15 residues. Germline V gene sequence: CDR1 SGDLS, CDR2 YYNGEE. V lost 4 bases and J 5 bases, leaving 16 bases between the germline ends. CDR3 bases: TGTGCCAGCAGCTCGAGTCCGAGGCAGAACAATGAGCAGTTCTTC. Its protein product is CASSSSPRQNNEQFF.

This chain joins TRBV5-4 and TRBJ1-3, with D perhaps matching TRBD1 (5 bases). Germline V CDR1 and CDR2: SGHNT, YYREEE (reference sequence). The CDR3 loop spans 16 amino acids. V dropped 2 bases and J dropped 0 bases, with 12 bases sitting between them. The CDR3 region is CASSFSTGRSGNTIYF. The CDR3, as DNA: TGTGCCAGCAGCTTTTCTACAGGTCGCTCTGGAAACACCATATATTTT.

CDR3 sequence: CASDLVSSGNTIYF. The DNA for the CDR3 is TGTGCCAGCGATTTAGTCTCCTCTGGAAACACCATATATTTT. The chain couples TRBV6-1 to TRBJ1-3; no firm D call. V was shortened by 8 bases and J by 0 bases, with 11 bases between the two germline ends. This CDR3 is 14 amino acids long. CDR1 is MNHNS and CDR2 is SASEGT in the germline V gene.

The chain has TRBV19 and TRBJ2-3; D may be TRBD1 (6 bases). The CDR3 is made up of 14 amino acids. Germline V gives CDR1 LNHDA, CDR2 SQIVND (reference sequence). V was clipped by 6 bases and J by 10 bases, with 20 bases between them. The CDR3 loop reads CASSISGALASQYF. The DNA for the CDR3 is TGTGCCAGTAGCATTTCAGGGGCCCTGGCGTCGCAGTATTTT.

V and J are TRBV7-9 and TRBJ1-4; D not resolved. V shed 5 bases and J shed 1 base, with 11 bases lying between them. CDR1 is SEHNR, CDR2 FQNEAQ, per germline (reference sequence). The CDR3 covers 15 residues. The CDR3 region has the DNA TGTGCCAGCAGCCCAGACGGGAAAACTAATGAAAAACTGTTTTTT. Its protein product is CASSPDGKTNEKLFF.

The CDR3 spells CASSTRNEPRVLPEAFF. In nucleotides, the CDR3 is TGTGCCAGCAGCACCCGAAACGAACCCCGGGTCCTGCCTGAAGCTTTCTTT. The chain is built from TRBV12-1 and TRBJ1-1. TRBV12-1 is noted as a pseudogene. The CDR3 totals 17 residues.